A single sample is the source of the 9 T cell receptor beta chains below, sequenced in a study of CD8 T cells in ankylosing spondylitis (dated by TCRdb to the late 2010s). Results and caveats for the whole study, not just this receptor: A TCR beta motif made up of roughly eight highly homologous amino acid variants appeared to be characteristic of blood from ankylosing spondylitis patients.

Antigens of these TCRs are unknown. The library came from 5' RACE. Sequencing was performed on an Illumina HiSeq 2500. TCRdb ran its own pipeline on the public reads, namely fastp trimming at Q25 and MiXCR clone calling, and kept in-frame beta chains. Identical CDR3 protein sequences are pooled into one entry, listed with their most common genes and DNA. The sample table shows approximately 220,000 distinct CDR3 sequences, and around 19% are seen once. The ten largest clones take up roughly 46% of the sample. The sample was blood, either unsorted or a sorted T cell fraction (not recorded which). These receptors originate from a male donor with ankylosing spondylitis.

The V call is TRBV29-1, the J call TRBJ2-1; 9 nucleotides line up with TRBD1. Losses at the gene ends were 7 bases for V and 5 bases for J; bases not matched to a gene: 3. From germline, CDR1 is SQVTM and CDR2 ANQGSEA. This CDR3 has 12 residues. CDR3 sequence: CSGTGEDNEQFF. The CDR3 DNA is TGCAGCGGGACAGGGGAGGACAATGAGCAGTTCTTC.

There are a few counts of this clonotype. The V gene is TRBV12-3 or TRBV12-4, the J gene TRBJ2-5; 7 nucleotides align to TRBD1. V trimming: 2 bases; J trimming: 0 bases; junction bases outside the gene matches: 3. There are 15 residues in the CDR3. CDR3 bases: TGTGCCAGCAGTTTAAGGGGGCGAGACCAAGAGACCCAGTACTTC. Its protein product is CASSLRGRDQETQYF.

The chain uses TRBV7-9 and TRBJ2-5, with D possibly matching TRBD1 (5 bases). From germline, CDR1 is SEHNR and CDR2 FQNEAQ (reference sequence). V lost 4 bases to trimming and J lost 9 bases, with 12 bases between them. The CDR3 is 12 residues long. The CDR3 loop reads CASSSMLGAQYF. Here the CDR3 DNA reads TGTGCCAGCAGCTCAATGCTAGGGGCCCAGTACTTC.

This clonotype was counted between two and nine times. This chain links TRBV29-1 with TRBJ1-2, with D maybe TRBD1 (5 bases). The germline gives CDR1 SQVTM, CDR2 ANQGSEA. This CDR3 spans 13 amino acids. V lost 7 bases and J lost 3, with 15 bases in between. The CDR3: CSAGPEGYYGYTF. CDR3 DNA sequence: TGCAGCGCAGGGCCTGAGGGATACTATGGCTACACCTTC.

The CDR3 nucleotides read TGTGCCATCCTCCCCGGGGGAGCGGGGACCCGAAATACCACAGATACGCAGTATTTT. Its protein is CAILPGGAGTRNTTDTQYF. The chain carries TRBV10-3 and TRBJ2-3, with 7 nucleotides matching TRBD2. In germline, CDR1 is ENHRY, CDR2 SYGVKD. The CDR3 is 19 amino acids. V trimming: 8 bases; J trimming: 2 bases; junction bases outside the gene matches: 22.

J is TRBJ2-7 and V is TRBV5-1, with D perhaps TRBD1 or TRBD2 (5 bases each). CDR1 is SGHRS and CDR2 is YFSETQ in the germline V gene. This CDR3 contains 13 residues. The V end lost 9 bases, the J end lost 3 bases, and 16 bases lay between the germline ends. CDR3 sequence (DNA): TGCGCCATAACTCCGGGACGGCTCTACGAGCAGTACTTC. This encodes CAITPGRLYEQYF.

The chain uses TRBV7-3 and TRBJ2-2, with D unclear. This CDR3 has 13 amino acids. With 0 bases removed from V and 8 bases from J, the gap between germline ends came to 7 bases. CDR1 is SGHTA, CDR2 FQGTGA, per germline. The CDR3 DNA is TGTGCCAGCAGCTTAACGTTAAAGGGGGAGCTGTTTTTT. As protein: CASSLTLKGELFF. Full variable domain (missing parts from reference TRBV7-3 and TRBJ2-2): GAGVSQTPSNKVTEKGKYVELRCDPISGHTALYWYRQSLGQGPEFLIYFQGTGAADDSGLPNDRFFAVRPEGSVSTLKIQRTERGDSAVYLCASSLTLKGELFFGEGSRLTVL.

This clonotype appeared a few times. The chain is built from TRBV15 and TRBJ2-3; TRBD1 matches 9 bases. This CDR3 has 14 residues. Germline lookup yields CDR1 LNHNV and CDR2 YYDKDF (reference sequence). V shed 3 bases and J 5 bases; nucleotides not matched to a gene: 3. The CDR3 protein is CATSSRQGEDTQYF. The CDR3 DNA reads as TGTGCCACCAGCAGCAGACAGGGGGAAGATACGCAGTATTTT.

This clonotype has only a few counts. V and J are TRBV7-8 and TRBJ2-5; D tentatively reads TRBD1 or TRBD2 (5 bases each). Germline loops: CDR1 SGHVS, CDR2 FQNEAQ. V was cut by 2 bases and J by 5 bases, with 15 bases left in between. This CDR3 spans 15 amino acids. The CDR3 DNA is TGTGCCAGCAGCTTACAGTGGGACCGAAGGGAGACCCAGTACTTC. Translated, it gives CASSLQWDRRETQYF.